Listed here are 21 T cell receptor beta chains from one sample, sequenced in a study of cytomegalovirus exposure and HLA in healthy donors. Primers for the PCR totalled 60 Vbeta and 13 Jbeta. Assay used: immunoSEQ multiplex PCR; TCRdb lists only in-frame clones, some missing. The table lists some 150,000 clones, 80% of them singletons, with around 6.8% in the top ten. Sample: PBMCs. The receptors come from a man in his forties in good health and CMV-seropositive.

This sequence joins TRBV5-4 and TRBJ2-3, with D unresolved. The CDR3 loop spans 15 amino acids. Germline CDR1 and CDR2: SGHNT and YYREEE (reference sequence). The ends were cut back, 0 bases at V and 0 bases at J, with 8 bases in the middle. CDR3: CASSLVRRSTDTQYF. In nucleotides, the CDR3 is TGTGCCAGCAGCTTGGTTCGGAGAAGCACAGATACGCAGTATTTT.

The rearrangement links TRBV19 to TRBJ2-7; D remains ambiguous. Per the germline V gene, CDR1 is LNHDA and CDR2 is SQIVND (reference sequence). This CDR3 is 12 amino acids long. V was shortened by 5 bases and J by 2 bases, with 7 bases between the two germline ends. The CDR3 DNA reads as TGTGCCAGTAGTCTAACTCCCTACGAGCAGTACTTC. Its translation is CASSLTPYEQYF.

The genes are TRBV4-3 and TRBJ1-3; D is perhaps TRBD1 (5 bases). Trimming shortened V by 0 bases and J by 0 bases, and 18 bases separated the two germline ends. There are 19 residues in the CDR3. Per germline, CDR1 LGHNA and CDR2 YSLEER. The CDR3 here is CASSQDAPTVSSSGNTIYF. The CDR3 nucleotides read TGCGCCAGCAGCCAAGACGCTCCGACAGTTTCTAGCTCTGGAAACACCATATATTTT.

This clone was recorded a few times. The chain combines TRBV4-2 with TRBJ2-7; tentative D call: TRBD1 (5 bases). The CDR3 loop spans 16 amino acids. Deletions cut 3 bases from V and 2 bases from J, with 17 bases between. CDR1 and CDR2 from the germline V gene are LGHNA and YNFKEQ. In DNA, the CDR3 is TGTGCCAGCAGCCAGGGAACCGTGACAGCTACCTACGAGCAGTACTTC. Translating it yields CASSQGTVTATYEQYF.

The rearrangement links TRBV5-1 to TRBJ2-3; 7 bases match TRBD2. Germline V gene data show CDR1 as SGHRS and CDR2 as YFSETQ. This CDR3 is 15 amino acids long. Trimming took 0 bases from V and 5 from J; bases not matched to a gene: 6. The DNA of the CDR3 is TGCGCCAGCAGCTTGGCCGCAACGGGAGGAGATACGCAGTATTTT. This sequence encodes CASSLAATGGDTQYF.

This clone was detected only once. The rearrangement links TRBV4-2 to TRBJ2-5; 15 positions match TRBD2. Germline loops: CDR1 LGHNA, CDR2 YNFKEQ. The CDR3 extends over 15 amino acids. Losses at the gene ends were 4 bases for V and 5 bases for J; bases not matched to a gene: 2. This chain's CDR3 is CASSLGLAGGETQYF. As DNA, the CDR3 is TGTGCCAGCAGCCTGGGACTAGCGGGGGGTGAGACCCAGTACTTC.

V usage is TRBV7-9 and J usage is TRBJ2-5, with TRBD1 matching over 10 bases. Germline V gives CDR1 SEHNR, CDR2 FQNEAQ (reference sequence). This CDR3 comprises 13 residues. The trim removed 6 bases at V and 5 bases at J, leaving 3 bases unmatched. Written as DNA, the CDR3 is TGTGCCAGCAGGACAGGGGGCTGGGAGACCCAGTACTTC. It codes for CASRTGGWETQYF.

The chain has TRBV6-5 and TRBJ2-1; D is ambiguous. CDR1 MNHEY and CDR2 SVGAGI come from the germline V gene. The ends were cut back, 2 bases at V and 5 bases at J, with 7 bases in the middle. The CDR3 loop spans 13 amino acids. For the CDR3, the DNA is TGTGCCAGCAGTTACGCTACTGACAATGAGCAGTTCTTC. Its translation is CASSYATDNEQFF.

The chain recombines TRBV6-4 with TRBJ1-2; 8 bases match TRBD1. Germline V lookup: CDR1 MRHNA, CDR2 SNTAGT. J lost 8 bases, V lost 1 base, and 9 bases had no gene match. The CDR3 extends over 15 amino acids. The CDR3 DNA sequence: TGTGCCAGCAGTGACTTTCCAGGGGGCATCGGGGGCTACACCTTC. Translating it yields CASSDFPGGIGGYTF.

This chain uses TRBV30 with TRBJ1-2; 10 bases line up with TRBD1. The V segment lost 4 bases and the J segment 5 bases; nucleotides outside the gene matches: 7. This CDR3 contains 14 residues. Germline V gene sequence: CDR1 GTSNPN, CDR2 SVGIG (reference sequence). The CDR3 protein is CAWKWTGGGYGYTF. CDR3 in DNA: TGTGCCTGGAAATGGACAGGGGGAGGTTATGGCTACACCTTC.

With respect to this clone: Other nucleotide sequences from this sample produce the same CDR3. The chain is built from TRBV6-5 and TRBJ2-3; 10 positions match TRBD2. This CDR3 spans 15 amino acids. The germline CDR1 and CDR2 sequences are MNHEY and SVGAGI. V lost 5 bases to trimming and J lost 0 bases; unmatched junction nucleotides: 2. CDR3 nucleotides: TGTGCCAGCAGTGGGACTAGCGTTAGCACAGATACGCAGTATTTT. This encodes CASSGTSVSTDTQYF.

This clone was picked up one time. This chain uses TRBV4-3 with TRBJ2-2, with 11 nucleotides matching TRBD2. Germline lookup yields CDR1 LGHNA and CDR2 YSLEER. J lost 2 bases, V lost 3 bases, and 5 bases had no gene match. The CDR3 has 17 amino acids. Here the CDR3 DNA reads TGCGCCAGCAGCCACTCGACTAGCGGGACCAACACCGGGGAGCTGTTTTTT. Amino acid sequence: CASSHSTSGTNTGELFF.

J is TRBJ1-2 and V is TRBV4-2; no reliable D call. The CDR3 covers 15 residues. The germline V gene has CDR1 LGHNA and CDR2 YNFKEQ. The V and J ends lost 4 bases and 7 bases respectively, with 19 bases between them. This chain's CDR3 is CASSLVRGSAAGYTF. CDR3 bases: TGTGCCAGCAGCCTAGTGCGCGGAAGTGCGGCTGGCTACACCTTC.

The chain recombines TRBV6-5 with TRBJ1-2; D not certain. The CDR3 runs to 15 residues. Germline V gene lookup returns CDR1 MNHEY and CDR2 SVGAGI. The V and J ends lost 0 bases and 0 bases respectively, with 8 bases between them. As DNA, the CDR3 is TGTGCCAGCAGTTACTCGGCAGGAACTAACTATGGCTACACCTTC. Its translation is CASSYSAGTNYGYTF.

The CDR3 coding sequence is TGTGCCAGCAGCTTGTACTACCTCTCCTACGAGCAGTACTTC. It encodes CASSLYYLSYEQYF. This chain links TRBV5-6 with TRBJ2-7; D unclear. The CDR3 sequence is 14 residues long. Trimming removed 1 base at V and 0 bases at J, with 8 bases between. Per germline, CDR1 SGHDT and CDR2 YYEEEE.

This clone has more than one count but fewer than ten. The CDR3 region is CASSKVKGQVGAFF. The CDR3 bases are TGTGCCAGCAGCAAAGTGAAGGGACAGGTGGGAGCTTTCTTT. The chain employs TRBV21-1 and TRBJ1-1; the table's D call TRBD1 went unverified against the DNA. TRBV21-1 is recorded as a pseudogene. There are 14 residues in the CDR3.

This sequence joins TRBV7-2 and TRBJ2-7, with 13 bases matching TRBD2. Trimming cost V 5 bases and J 1 base; bases outside gene matches: 11. This CDR3 has 18 amino acids. The germline V gene has CDR1 SGHTA and CDR2 FQGNSA. The DNA for the CDR3 is TGTGCCAGCAGCAAAAGACTAGCGGGAGGCTTCATATCCTACGAGCAGTACTTC. Translating it yields CASSKRLAGGFISYEQYF.

In this sample, this clone turned up once. The V gene is TRBV6-5, the J gene TRBJ2-1, with TRBD2 identical over 9 bases. The V segment lost 4 bases and the J segment 4 bases; nucleotides outside the gene matches: 8. Germline V gives CDR1 MNHEY, CDR2 SVGAGI. The CDR3 extends over 16 amino acids. The CDR3 here is CASSSLLAGAYNEQFF. The CDR3 region has the DNA TGTGCCAGCAGTTCCCTTTTAGCGGGGGCTTACAATGAGCAGTTCTTC.

The chain combines TRBV30 with TRBJ2-7; D not resolved. CDR3 length: 15 residues. V was trimmed by 0 bases and J by 0 bases, leaving 12 bases between them. Germline assignment: CDR1 GTSNPN and CDR2 SVGIG (reference sequence). This CDR3 reads CAWSVPDTYSYEQYF. In DNA, the CDR3 is TGTGCCTGGAGTGTACCTGACACTTACTCCTACGAGCAGTACTTC.

The chain combines TRBV19 with TRBJ2-3; a possible D gene is TRBD1 (6 bases). Germline V gives CDR1 LNHDA, CDR2 SQIVND (reference sequence). The CDR3 runs to 16 residues. V lost 6 bases and J 4 bases, leaving 20 bases between the germline ends. The CDR3 DNA sequence: TGTGCCAGTAGAGACGCGGACAGTCGGGCGGCAGATACGCAGTATTTT. Translation gives CASRDADSRAADTQYF.

The chain combines TRBV27 with TRBJ2-7; possibly TRBD1 for D (6 bases). This CDR3 region has 15 residues. Per germline, CDR1 MNHEY and CDR2 SMNVEV (reference sequence). The ends were cut back, 0 bases at V and 5 bases at J, with 14 bases in the middle. The CDR3 reads CASSLSMGALDEQYF. The CDR3 DNA is TGTGCCAGCAGTTTATCGATGGGGGCGCTGGACGAGCAGTACTTC.